The rows below give T cell receptor beta chains drawn from one sample of a study of spatial heterogeneity in lung cancer. One entry per CDR3 protein results from TCRdb running MiXCR on the 5' RACE reads. In the table there are roughly 39,000 distinct CDR3 sequences, around 5.5% of which are singletons. This sample comprised PBMCs, obtained at surgery. All receptors come from a male donor with early-stage non-small cell lung cancer. The CDR3 runs from the conserved cysteine through the conserved F or W. D genes are given only for firm matches. For some rows the clone size is stated as once, few or many, or as a class when expanded; others skip it.

cdr3_nt cdr3_aa v_call d_call j_call clone_size
TGTGCCAGCAGTTACCCTGCAGGGGGGGATACTGAAGCTTTCTTT CASSYPAGGDTEAFF TRBV6-6 TRBD1 TRBJ1-1 many
TGTGCCAGCAGCCAAGATCGAGTTAGTGGTGAGCAGTACTTC CASSQDRVSGEQYF TRBV4-2 . TRBJ2-7 many
TGTGCCAGCAGTTGGACAGTTAACTACGAGCAGTACTTC CASSWTVNYEQYF TRBV7-2 . TRBJ2-7 many
TGTGCCAGCAGTTCGGGTTTAACAGATACGCAGTATTTT CASSSGLTDTQYF TRBV6-5 . TRBJ2-3 many
TGCGCCAGCAGCTACGGGACAGGTAGCTATGGCTACACCTTC CASSYGTGSYGYTF TRBV5-1 TRBD1 TRBJ1-2 many
TGTGCCAGCAGCTTCGGGACTAGCGGGACCAGCACAGATACGCAGTATTTT CASSFGTSGTSTDTQYF TRBV11-2 TRBD2 TRBJ2-3 many
TGTGCCACCTGGGGGACAGGGACCAGCTCCTACGAGCAGTACTTC CATWGTGTSSYEQYF TRBV2 TRBD1 TRBJ2-7 .
TGTGCCAGCAGTTCCCACGCAGGTGGGGGCACCGGGGAGCTGTTTTTT CASSSHAGGGTGELFF TRBV28 . TRBJ2-2 many
TGTGCCAGCAGTGCAGAGGTCTCGGGCAATCAGCCCCAGCATTTT CASSAEVSGNQPQHF TRBV2 . TRBJ1-5 .
TGTGCCAGCAGCGCCGACCGGTATAGCAATCAGCCCCAGCATTTT CASSADRYSNQPQHF TRBV9 . TRBJ1-5 .
TGTGCCAGTAGTATAGATCCTGGCAGAGGGAGGCCTAACTATGGCTACACCTTC CASSIDPGRGRPNYGYTF TRBV19 . TRBJ1-2 few
TGCGCCAGCAGCTTCTCTAGCGGGGGGGCCGTAGAGACCCAGTACTTC CASSFSSGGAVETQYF TRBV5-1 TRBD2 TRBJ2-5 .
TGTGCCAGCAGCCAAGATTTCGGGGGACCCCTCCACTTT CASSQDFGGPLHF TRBV4-2 . TRBJ1-6 many
TGTGCCAGCAGAAGGACGGGGAGCTCCTATAATTCACCCCTCCACTTT CASRRTGSSYNSPLHF TRBV6-5 . TRBJ1-6 .
TGTGCCAGCAGCTTATCATTAGGATGGCCAGACGAGCAGTACTTC CASSLSLGWPDEQYF TRBV7-9 . TRBJ2-7 once
TGCAGTGCTAGAGTGGGATTACGGAGGGGCGCGACCAGCAGTGGCTACACCTTC CSARVGLRRGATSSGYTF TRBV20-1 . TRBJ1-2 .
TGTGCCAGCAGCAAAGCAGGCCCCGGGGCTTTCTTT CASSKAGPGAFF TRBV21-1 . TRBJ1-1 few
TGCGCCAGCAGCCCATTGCAAGTTGGGGCAGATACGCAGTATTTT CASSPLQVGADTQYF TRBV5-1 . TRBJ2-3 .
TGTGCCAGCAGTGACTACAATGAGCAGTTCTTC CASSDYNEQFF TRBV2 . TRBJ2-1 many
TGTGCCAGTACCCCGGGATCGGTTCATGGCTACACCTTC CASTPGSVHGYTF TRBV19 . TRBJ1-2 few
TGCGCCAGCAGTCCCGAGAGCTCCTACAATGAGCAGTTCTTC CASSPESSYNEQFF TRBV10-2 . TRBJ2-1 medium-sized
TGCAGCGTTGAAATAGCGGGGGGCTTCGATGAGCAGTTCTTC CSVEIAGGFDEQFF TRBV29-1 TRBD2 TRBJ2-1 many